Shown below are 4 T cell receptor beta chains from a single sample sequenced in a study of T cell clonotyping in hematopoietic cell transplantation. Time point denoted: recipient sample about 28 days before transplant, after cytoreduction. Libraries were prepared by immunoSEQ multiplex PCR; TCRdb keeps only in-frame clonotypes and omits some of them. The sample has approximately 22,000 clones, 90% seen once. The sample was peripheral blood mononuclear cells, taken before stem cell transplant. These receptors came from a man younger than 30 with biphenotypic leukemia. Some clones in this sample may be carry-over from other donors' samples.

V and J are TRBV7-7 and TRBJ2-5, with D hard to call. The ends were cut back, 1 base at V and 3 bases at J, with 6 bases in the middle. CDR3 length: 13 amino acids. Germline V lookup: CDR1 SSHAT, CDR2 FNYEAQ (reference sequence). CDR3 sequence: CASSLVVEETQYF. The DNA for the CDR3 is TGTGCCAGCAGCTTAGTAGTTGAAGAGACCCAGTACTTC.

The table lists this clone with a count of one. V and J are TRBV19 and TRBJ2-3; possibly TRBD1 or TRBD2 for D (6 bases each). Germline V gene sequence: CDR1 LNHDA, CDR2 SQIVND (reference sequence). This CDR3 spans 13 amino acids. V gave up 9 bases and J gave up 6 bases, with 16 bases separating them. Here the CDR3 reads CASTSGGQDTQYF. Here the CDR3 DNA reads TGTGCCAGCACGAGTGGGGGGCAGGATACGCAGTATTTT.

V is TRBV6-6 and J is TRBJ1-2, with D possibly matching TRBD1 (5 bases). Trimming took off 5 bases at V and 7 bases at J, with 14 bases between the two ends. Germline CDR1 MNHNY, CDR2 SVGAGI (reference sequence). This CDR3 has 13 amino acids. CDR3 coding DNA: TGTGCCAGCAGTCCCCCCCCAGGGTTTGGCTACACCTTC. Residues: CASSPPPGFGYTF.

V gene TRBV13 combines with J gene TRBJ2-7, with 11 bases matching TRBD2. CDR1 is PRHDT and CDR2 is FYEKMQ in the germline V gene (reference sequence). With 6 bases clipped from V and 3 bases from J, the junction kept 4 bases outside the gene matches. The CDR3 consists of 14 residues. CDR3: CASRVAGGFYEQYF. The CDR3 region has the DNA TGTGCCAGCAGAGTAGCGGGGGGGTTCTACGAGCAGTACTTC.